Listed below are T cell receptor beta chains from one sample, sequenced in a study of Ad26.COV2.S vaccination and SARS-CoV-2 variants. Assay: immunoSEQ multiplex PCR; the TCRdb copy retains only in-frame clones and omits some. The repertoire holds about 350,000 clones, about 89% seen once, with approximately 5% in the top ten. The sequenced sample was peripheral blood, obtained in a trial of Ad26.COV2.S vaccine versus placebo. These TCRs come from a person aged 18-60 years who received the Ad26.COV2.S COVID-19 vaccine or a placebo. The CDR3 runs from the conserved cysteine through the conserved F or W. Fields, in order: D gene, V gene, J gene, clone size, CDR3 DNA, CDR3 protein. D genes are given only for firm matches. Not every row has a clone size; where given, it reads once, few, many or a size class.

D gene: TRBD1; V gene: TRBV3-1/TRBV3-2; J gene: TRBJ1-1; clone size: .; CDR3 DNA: TGTGCCAGCAGCCAAGGACAGGGGGCGAACACTGAAGCTTTCTTT; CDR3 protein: CASSQGQGANTEAFF
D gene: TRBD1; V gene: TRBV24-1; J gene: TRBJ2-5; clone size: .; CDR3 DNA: TGTGCCACCAGTGATGCCGGGACAGGGAAAGAGACCCAGTACTTC; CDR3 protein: CATSDAGTGKETQYF
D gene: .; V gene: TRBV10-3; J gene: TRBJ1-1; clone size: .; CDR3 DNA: TGTGCCATCAGTGAGTCGGGGGGCGCAAACACTGAAGCTTTCTTT; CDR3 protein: CAISESGGANTEAFF
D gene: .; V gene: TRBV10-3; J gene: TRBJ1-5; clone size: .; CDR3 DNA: TGTGCCATCAGTGAGTCGATGGGAGGAGGCAATCAGCCCCAGCATTTT; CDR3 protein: CAISESMGGGNQPQHF
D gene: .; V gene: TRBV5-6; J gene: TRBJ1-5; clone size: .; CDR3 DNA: TGTGCCAGCAGCTTGAGGACCGTCTACAATCAGCCCCAGCATTTT; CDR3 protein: CASSLRTVYNQPQHF
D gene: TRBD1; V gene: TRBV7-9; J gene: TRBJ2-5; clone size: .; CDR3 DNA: TGTGCCAGCAGCTCACCAGCCCAGGGGGCGGACGGACAAGAGACCCAGTACTTC; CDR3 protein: CASSSPAQGADGQETQYF
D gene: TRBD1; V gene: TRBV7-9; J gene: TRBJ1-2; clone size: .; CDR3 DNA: TGTGCCAGCAGCCCGGGACAGGGAAACTATGGCTACACCTTC; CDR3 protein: CASSPGQGNYGYTF
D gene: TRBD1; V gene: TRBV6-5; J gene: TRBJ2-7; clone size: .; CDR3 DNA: TGTGCCAGCAGACGCCCCGGGACAGTCAACGAGCAGTACTTC; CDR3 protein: CASRRPGTVNEQYF
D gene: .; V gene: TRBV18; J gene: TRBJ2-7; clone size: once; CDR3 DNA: TGTGCCAGCTCACCACAGGACAATTACTACGAGCAGTACTTC; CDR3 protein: CASSPQDNYYEQYF
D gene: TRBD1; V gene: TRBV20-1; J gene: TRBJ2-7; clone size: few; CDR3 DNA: TGCGCTATAGCAGGGGGCTACGAGCAGTACTTC; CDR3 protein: CAIAGGYEQYF
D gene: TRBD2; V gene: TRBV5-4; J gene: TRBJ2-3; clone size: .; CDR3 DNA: TGTGCCAGCAGCCCTGTCCTAGCGGGGGGCACAGATACGCAGTATTTT; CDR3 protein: CASSPVLAGGTDTQYF
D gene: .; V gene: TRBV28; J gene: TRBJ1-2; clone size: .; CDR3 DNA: TGTGCCAGCAGTTTTAGAGGGTACTATGGCTACACCTTC; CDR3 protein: CASSFRGYYGYTF
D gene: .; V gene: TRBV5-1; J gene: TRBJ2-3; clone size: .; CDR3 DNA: TGCGCCAGCAGCTTGGCGGACAGTAGCACAGATACGCAGTATTTT; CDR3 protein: CASSLADSSTDTQYF
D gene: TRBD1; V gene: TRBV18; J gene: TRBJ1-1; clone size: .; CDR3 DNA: TGTGCCAGCTCGTCCCGGACAGGGGCGTTGAACACTGAAGCTTTCTTT; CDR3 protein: CASSSRTGALNTEAFF
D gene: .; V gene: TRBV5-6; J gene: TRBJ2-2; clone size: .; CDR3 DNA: TGTGCCAGCAGCTTGGGGGTTGGCACCGGGGAGCTGTTTTTT; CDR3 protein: CASSLGVGTGELFF